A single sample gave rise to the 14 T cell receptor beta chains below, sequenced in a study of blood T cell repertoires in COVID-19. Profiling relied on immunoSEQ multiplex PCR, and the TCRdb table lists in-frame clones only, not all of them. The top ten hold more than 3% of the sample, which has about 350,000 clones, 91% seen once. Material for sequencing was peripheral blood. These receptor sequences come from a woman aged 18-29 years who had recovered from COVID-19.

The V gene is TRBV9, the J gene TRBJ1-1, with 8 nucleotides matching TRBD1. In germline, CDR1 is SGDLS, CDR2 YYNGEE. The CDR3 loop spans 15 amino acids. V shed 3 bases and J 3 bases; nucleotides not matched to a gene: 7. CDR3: CASSARQGLDTEAFF. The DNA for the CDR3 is TGTGCCAGCAGCGCCCGACAGGGGTTGGACACTGAAGCTTTCTTT. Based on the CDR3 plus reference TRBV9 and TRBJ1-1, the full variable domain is DSGVTQTPKHLITATGQRVTLRCSPRSGDLSVYWYQQSLDQGLQFLIQYYNGEERAKGNILERFSAQQFPDLHSELNLSSLELGDSALYFCASSARQGLDTEAFFGQGTRLTVV.

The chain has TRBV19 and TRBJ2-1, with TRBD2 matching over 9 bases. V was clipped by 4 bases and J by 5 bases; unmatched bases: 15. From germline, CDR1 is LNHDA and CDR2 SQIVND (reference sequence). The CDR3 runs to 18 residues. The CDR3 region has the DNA TGTGCCAGTAGTACTAGCGGGAAAGGCCCCTTTAGTGACAATGAGCAGTTCTTC. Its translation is CASSTSGKGPFSDNEQFF.

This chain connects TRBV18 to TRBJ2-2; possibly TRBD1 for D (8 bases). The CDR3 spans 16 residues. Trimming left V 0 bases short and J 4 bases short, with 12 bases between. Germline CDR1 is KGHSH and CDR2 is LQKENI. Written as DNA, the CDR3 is TGTGCCAGCTCACCACCGACAGGGGAGGGCACCGGGGAGCTGTTTTTT. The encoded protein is CASSPPTGEGTGELFF.

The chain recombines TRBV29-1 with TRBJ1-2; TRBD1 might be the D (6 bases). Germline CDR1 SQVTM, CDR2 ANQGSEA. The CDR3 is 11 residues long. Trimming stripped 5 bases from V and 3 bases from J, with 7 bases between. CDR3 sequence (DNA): TGCAGCGTTCGGACAGACTATGGCTACACCTTC. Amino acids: CSVRTDYGYTF.

The CDR3 DNA is TGTGCCAGCAGCCCCGGTACGCGGGTCTTCTACAATGAGCAGTTCTTC. This translates into CASSPGTRVFYNEQFF. The V and J genes are TRBV13 and TRBJ2-1; D possibly corresponds to TRBD2 (5 bases). The CDR3 is made up of 16 amino acids. V was clipped by 5 bases and J by 3 bases, with 17 bases between them. Germline CDR1 and CDR2: PRHDT and FYEKMQ (reference sequence).

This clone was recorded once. CDR3: CASSQDLGPMGGGGTNEKLFF. The CDR3 DNA reads as TGCGCCAGCAGCCAAGATTTGGGACCCATGGGAGGTGGCGGCACTAATGAAAAACTGTTTTTT. V is TRBV4-3 and J is TRBJ1-4, with a tentative D call TRBD1 (5 bases). Germline V CDR1 and CDR2: LGHNA, YSLEER. This CDR3 has 21 residues. V was clipped by 0 bases and J by 2 bases, with 25 bases between them.

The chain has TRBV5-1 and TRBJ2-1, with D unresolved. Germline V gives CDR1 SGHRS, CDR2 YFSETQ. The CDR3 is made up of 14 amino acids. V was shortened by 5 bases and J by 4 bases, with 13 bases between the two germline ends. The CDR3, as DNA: TGCGCCAGCAGTCCGATAACAGAATACAATGAGCAGTTCTTC. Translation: CASSPITEYNEQFF.

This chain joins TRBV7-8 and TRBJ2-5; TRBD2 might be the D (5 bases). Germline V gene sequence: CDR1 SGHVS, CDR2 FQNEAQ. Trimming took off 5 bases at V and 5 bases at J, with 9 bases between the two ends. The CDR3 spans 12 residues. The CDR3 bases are TGTGCCAGCAGCCCGACGGGGGAGACCCAGTACTTC. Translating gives CASSPTGETQYF.

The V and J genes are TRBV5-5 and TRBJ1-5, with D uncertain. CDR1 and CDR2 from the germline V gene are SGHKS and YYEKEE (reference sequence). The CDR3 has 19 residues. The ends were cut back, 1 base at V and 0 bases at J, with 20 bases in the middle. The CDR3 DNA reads TGTGCCAGCAGCTTGAAATCGTGGCAGACAAAAAATAGCAATCAGCCCCAGCATTTT. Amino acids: CASSLKSWQTKNSNQPQHF. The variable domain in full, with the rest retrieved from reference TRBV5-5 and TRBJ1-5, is DAGVTQSPTHLIKTRGQQVTLRCSPISGHKSVSWYQQVLGQGPQFIFQYYEKEERGRGNFPDRFSARQFPNYSSELNVNALLLGDSALYLCASSLKSWQTKNSNQPQHFGDGTRLSIL.

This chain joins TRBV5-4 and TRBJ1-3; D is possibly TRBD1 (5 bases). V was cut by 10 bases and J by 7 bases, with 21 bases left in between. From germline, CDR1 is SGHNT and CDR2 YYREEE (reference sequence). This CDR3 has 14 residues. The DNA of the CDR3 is TGTGCCTTACAGGTTTATGGGAACGTGAACACCATATATTTT. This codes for CALQVYGNVNTIYF.

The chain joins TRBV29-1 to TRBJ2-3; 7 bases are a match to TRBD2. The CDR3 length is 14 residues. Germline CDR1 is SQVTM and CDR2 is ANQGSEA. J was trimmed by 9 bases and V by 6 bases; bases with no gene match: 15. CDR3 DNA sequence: TGCAGCGTGCCCAGTAGCGGGCGGTTGGACACGCAGTATTTT. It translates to CSVPSSGRLDTQYF.

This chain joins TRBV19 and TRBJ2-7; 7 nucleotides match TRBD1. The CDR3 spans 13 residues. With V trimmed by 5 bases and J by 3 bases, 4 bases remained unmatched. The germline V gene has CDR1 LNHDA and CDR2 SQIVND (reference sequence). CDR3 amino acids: CASSARDSYEQYV. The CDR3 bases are TGTGCCAGTAGTGCCCGGGACAGCTACGAGCAGTACGTC.

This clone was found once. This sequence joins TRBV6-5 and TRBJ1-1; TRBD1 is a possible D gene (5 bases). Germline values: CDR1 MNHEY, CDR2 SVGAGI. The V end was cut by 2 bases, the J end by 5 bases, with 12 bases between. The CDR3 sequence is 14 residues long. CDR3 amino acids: CASSYAGGRTEAFF. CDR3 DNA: TGTGCCAGCAGTTACGCGGGGGGTCGGACTGAAGCTTTCTTT.

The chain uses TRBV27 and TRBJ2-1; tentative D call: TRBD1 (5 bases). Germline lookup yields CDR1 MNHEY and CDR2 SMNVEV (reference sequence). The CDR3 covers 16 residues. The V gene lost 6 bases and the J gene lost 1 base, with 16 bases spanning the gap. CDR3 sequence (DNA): TGTGCCAGCAGCCCAACCCACAGGTATTCCTACAATGAGCAGTTCTTC. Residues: CASSPTHRYSYNEQFF.